The next 32 T cell receptor beta chains were all read from a single sample in a study of blood T cells in healthy people across ages. The second PCR ran roughly 6 to 11 cycles with a sample-barcoded 5' primer and J-beta primers. TCRdb reprocessed the 5' RACE reads with MiXCR, giving one entry per CDR3 protein. The sample carries around 1,600,000 distinct CDR3 sequences, about 45% recorded once. What was sequenced was blood. These receptors were obtained from a woman under 30 in good health.

The V call is TRBV20-1, the J call TRBJ1-2; TRBD1 is a possible D gene (5 bases). Germline CDR1 and CDR2: DFQATT and SNEGSKA (reference sequence). The CDR3 has 15 amino acids. V was trimmed by 0 bases and J by 4 bases, leaving 15 bases between them. Written as DNA, the CDR3 is TGCAGTGCTAGAGATTTTCGGGGGACCGCCTATGGCTACACCTTC. It translates to CSARDFRGTAYGYTF.

This chain uses TRBV7-3 with TRBJ2-3, with 15 bases matching TRBD2. V was clipped by 5 bases and J by 4 bases; unmatched bases: 13. CDR3 length: 19 amino acids. The germline CDR1 and CDR2 sequences are SGHTA and FQGTGA. The chain's CDR3 is CASSPQGLAGGPPPDTQYF. The CDR3 DNA is TGTGCCAGCAGCCCTCAGGGACTAGCGGGAGGACCCCCTCCAGATACGCAGTATTTT.

The chain links TRBV4-1 to TRBJ2-7; D possibly corresponds to TRBD2 (6 bases). Germline loops: CDR1 MGHRA, CDR2 YSYEKL. There are 13 residues in the CDR3. V was cut by 6 bases and J by 5 bases, with 14 bases left in between. CDR3 in DNA: TGCGCCAGCAGACAGATTAGCGGCCACGAGCAGTACTTC. Protein sequence: CASRQISGHEQYF.

The sample holds many counts of this clonotype. The CDR3 nucleotides read TGTGCCAGCAGCCAAGCCATGGACCCTTACAATGAGCAGTACTTC. It is translated as CASSQAMDPYNEQYF. The gene calls are TRBV3-1 and TRBJ2-5; D is unclear. Germline V gene lookup returns CDR1 LGHDT and CDR2 YNNKEL (reference sequence). Between the trimmed V and J ends, which lost 1 base and 11 bases, there was a span of 20 bases. The CDR3 spans 15 residues.

This clonotype was seen once. The rearrangement joins TRBV7-9 to TRBJ2-4; 7 bases match TRBD1. With the DNA end fitting TRBJ2-5 better, the J assignment may be wrong. Germline CDR1 is SEHNR and CDR2 is FQNEAQ (reference sequence). The CDR3 sequence is 16 residues long. CDR3 residues: CASSYHPTGMEQTQYF. In DNA, the CDR3 is TGTGCCAGCAGCTACCACCCGACAGGGATGGAGCAGACCCAGTACTTC.

This clonotype was seen a handful of times. The J gene is TRBJ1-3, the V gene TRBV12-3 or TRBV12-4; D gene unclear. Trimming took off 8 bases at V and 0 bases at J, with 17 bases between the two ends. The CDR3 is 16 amino acids. The CDR3 nucleotides are TGTGCCAGCTGTTCCCTGACCCCTGTCTCTGGAAACACCATATATTTT. It codes for CASCSLTPVSGNTIYF.

This sequence joins TRBV6-5 and TRBJ2-6; no firm D call. CDR1 is MNHEY and CDR2 is SVGAGI in the germline V gene. The CDR3 consists of 14 residues. The germline V and J ends were trimmed by 4 bases and 1 base, with 5 bases remaining between them. CDR3 in DNA: TGTGCCAGCAGTTCTCATTCTGGGGCCAACGTCCTGACTTTC. Translation: CASSSHSGANVLTF.

The V call is TRBV7-6, the J call TRBJ2-3; the D call may be TRBD1 or TRBD2 (5 bases each). Per germline, CDR1 SGHVS and CDR2 FNYEAQ. Trimming pared 5 bases from V and 3 bases from J, leaving 18 bases between. The CDR3 has 16 amino acids. CDR3 in DNA: TGTGCCAGCAGCCGAGGGAACGCAGGGATAACAGATACGCAGTATTTT. Its translation is CASSRGNAGITDTQYF.

This chain links TRBV12-3 or TRBV12-4 with TRBJ2-2; 10 bases are shared with TRBD2. CDR3 length: 14 amino acids. V dropped 8 bases and J dropped 7; count of bases not matched to a gene: 7. CDR3 amino acids: CASGEREGRGELFF. As DNA, the CDR3 is TGTGCCAGCGGAGAGCGGGAGGGCCGCGGGGAGCTGTTTTTT.

The chain couples TRBV9 to TRBJ2-7; no firm D call. The V end was cut by 1 base, the J end by 2 bases, with 10 bases between. The V gene's germline CDR1 is SGDLS and CDR2 YYNGEE. CDR3 length: 14 amino acids. CDR3 residues: CASSVSAGTYEQYF. CDR3 nucleotide sequence: TGTGCCAGCAGCGTATCGGCAGGAACCTACGAGCAGTACTTC.

V is TRBV6-1 and J is TRBJ1-1; D uncertain. The CDR3 has 12 residues. V shed 9 bases and J shed 1 base, with 9 bases lying between them. The V gene's germline CDR1 is MNHNS and CDR2 SASEGT. The CDR3 region is CARDWRNTEAFF. CDR3 nucleotide sequence: TGTGCCAGGGACTGGCGGAACACTGAAGCTTTCTTT.

Of note for this clonotype: At one of its ends the junction is not consistent with the germline gene, which may arise from a read error. This chain joins TRBV27 and TRBJ2-1, with no clear D. This CDR3 contains 13 residues. Germline V lookup: CDR1 MNHEY, CDR2 SMNVEV (reference sequence). For the CDR3, the DNA is TGTGCCCGCAGTCTTGAGCAGTACAATGAGCAGTTCTTC. This encodes CARSLEQYNEQFF.

The chain joins TRBV6-5 to TRBJ2-2, with TRBD2 as a possible D gene (6 bases). The CDR3 contains 15 residues. V was trimmed by 5 bases and J by 7 bases, leaving 17 bases between them. Looked up from germline, CDR1 is MNHEY and CDR2 is SVGAGI. The DNA for the CDR3 is TGTGCCAGCAGTCCCCGGCCAGGAGGGGTCGGGGAGCTGTTTTTT. It yields the protein CASSPRPGGVGELFF.

This chain links TRBV27 with TRBJ2-3; D is undetermined. Deletions cut 7 bases from V and 2 bases from J, with 13 bases between. This CDR3 region has 14 residues. Germline V gives CDR1 MNHEY, CDR2 SMNVEV (reference sequence). In nucleotides, the CDR3 is TGTGCCAGCACCTCCCCGGGCGTCACAGATACGCAGTATTTT. It translates to CASTSPGVTDTQYF.

This clonotype has at least ten counts. The V gene is TRBV29-1, the J gene TRBJ2-1; D is perhaps TRBD2 (6 bases). CDR1 and CDR2 from the germline V gene are SQVTM and ANQGSEA. V lost 6 bases and J lost 2, with 17 bases in between. The CDR3 has 15 residues. The CDR3 DNA reads TGCAGCGTGCCGATGTCTAGCGTGCCCTACAATGAGCAGTTCTTC. Its protein is CSVPMSSVPYNEQFF.

The rearrangement links TRBV20-1 to TRBJ2-3, with D uncertain. Germline V gene data show CDR1 as DFQATT and CDR2 as SNEGSKA (reference sequence). The V gene lost 5 bases and the J gene lost 5 bases, with 17 bases spanning the gap. This CDR3 has 14 amino acids. The CDR3: CSAVYPRTVDTQYF. CDR3 sequence (DNA): TGCAGTGCTGTCTACCCCCGGACGGTAGATACGCAGTATTTT.

This clonotype has only a few counts. The chain uses TRBV7-9 and TRBJ2-1; the D gene could be TRBD1 or TRBD2 (6 bases each). The CDR3 has 17 residues. Trimming stripped 3 bases from V and 2 bases from J, with 17 bases between. From germline, CDR1 is SEHNR and CDR2 FQNEAQ (reference sequence). CDR3 region: CASSLPEGGTTYNEQFF. The CDR3 DNA reads as TGTGCCAGCAGCTTGCCTGAGGGGGGCACTACCTACAATGAGCAGTTCTTC.

V gene TRBV4-2 combines with J gene TRBJ2-1; D is perhaps TRBD1 (5 bases). CDR3 length: 15 amino acids. Deletions cut 2 bases from V and 13 bases from J, with 21 bases between. The germline V gene encodes CDR1 LGHNA and CDR2 YNFKEQ. The CDR3 DNA follows: TGTGCCAGCAGCCAAAGGGGAACGCCCCAAGAGACCCAGTTCTTC. Translating it yields CASSQRGTPQETQFF.

The chain is built from TRBV6-6 and TRBJ1-6; TRBD1 matches 10 bases. The CDR3 totals 15 residues. The germline CDR1 and CDR2 sequences are MNHNY and SVGAGI (reference sequence). J gave up 10 bases and V 8 bases, and 11 bases lay outside the gene matches. This CDR3 reads CASLTRDRGGSPLHF. The CDR3 nucleotides read TGTGCCAGCCTTACCCGGGACAGGGGTGGGTCACCCCTCCACTTT.

This clonotype was detected many times. The chain carries TRBV20-1 and TRBJ2-3; 11 positions agree with TRBD2. Germline assignment: CDR1 DFQATT and CDR2 SNEGSKA (reference sequence). This CDR3 has 16 amino acids. Trimming at V came to 6 bases and at J to 0 bases, leaving 8 bases not matched to a gene. The CDR3 is CSAISGTSGSTDTQYF. The CDR3 region has the DNA TGCAGTGCCATATCCGGGACTAGCGGAAGCACAGATACGCAGTATTTT.

This chain uses TRBV11-2 with TRBJ2-1; 13 bases map to TRBD2. The CDR3 spans 13 residues. CDR1 is SGHAT and CDR2 is FQNNGV in the germline V gene. V shed 4 bases and J 15 bases; nucleotides not matched to a gene: 6. This CDR3 reads CASSSGLAGVAFF. Here the CDR3 DNA reads TGTGCCAGCAGCTCCGGACTAGCGGGGGTCGCGTTCTTC.

The CDR3 sequence is CASTKRTTNNEQFF. CDR3 DNA sequence: TGTGCCAGCACTAAAAGGACTACCAACAATGAGCAGTTCTTC. J is TRBJ2-1 and V is TRBV6-2 or TRBV6-3; tentative D call: TRBD2 (6 bases). Germline CDR1 and CDR2: MNHEY and SVGEGT. The CDR3 extends over 14 amino acids. V was pared by 7 bases and J by 5 bases, with 15 bases between.

The V gene is TRBV9, the J gene TRBJ2-3; TRBD2 matches 11 bases. V dropped 2 bases and J dropped 2; count of bases not matched to a gene: 1. The CDR3 totals 15 residues. Germline V gene lookup returns CDR1 SGDLS and CDR2 YYNGEE. The CDR3 DNA follows: TGTGCCAGCAGCGTGGGACTAGCGGCCACAGATACGCAGTATTTT. It is translated as CASSVGLAATDTQYF.

Ten or more counts support this clonotype. The chain links TRBV29-1 to TRBJ1-2; TRBD1 is a possible D gene (5 bases). V lost 3 bases and J 3 bases, leaving 8 bases between the germline ends. Germline CDR1 reads SQVTM; CDR2 reads ANQGSEA. The CDR3 length is 12 residues. The DNA of the CDR3 is TGCAGCGTTGAGGGGGTAGACTATGGCTACACCTTC. This encodes CSVEGVDYGYTF.

This clonotype was counted only a few times. This rearrangement joins TRBV4-3 to TRBJ1-6, with D possibly TRBD1 on 5 matching bases. CDR3 length: 17 residues. V shed 0 bases and J shed 4 bases, with 13 bases lying between them. CDR1 LGHNA and CDR2 YSLEER come from the germline V gene. DNA for the CDR3: TGCGCCAGCAGCCAAGATCGGGGCCAGGATTATAATTCACCCCTCCACTTT. Translation: CASSQDRGQDYNSPLHF.

The chain joins TRBV27 to TRBJ1-2; D possibly corresponds to TRBD1 (5 bases). The CDR3 spans 14 residues. The germline CDR1 and CDR2 sequences are MNHEY and SMNVEV (reference sequence). V was clipped by 0 bases and J by 7 bases, with 12 bases between them. CDR3: CASSLSAGTFGYTF. The CDR3, as DNA: TGTGCCAGCAGTTTATCTGCGGGGACGTTTGGCTACACCTTC.

Concerning this clonotype itself: One end of the junction varies from germline; a read error may be responsible. This rearrangement joins TRBV20-1 to TRBJ2-7; D may be TRBD1 (5 bases). Per the germline V gene, CDR1 is DFQATT and CDR2 is SNEGSKA (reference sequence). The CDR3 contains 11 residues. The CDR3 DNA reads as TGCGGTGCTCGGACACTTTACGAGCAGTACTTC. Translating it yields CGARTLYEQYF.

This chain joins TRBV20-1 and TRBJ2-1; D gene unclear. The CDR3 length is 13 residues. Germline V gene sequence: CDR1 DFQATT, CDR2 SNEGSKA (reference sequence). Trimming removed 1 base from V and 4 bases from J, with 8 bases in between. The CDR3 protein is CSARADKYNEQFF. The DNA of the CDR3 is TGCAGTGCTAGAGCTGACAAATACAATGAGCAGTTCTTC.

This clonotype was counted many times. J is TRBJ1-4 and V is TRBV7-9; possibly TRBD1 for D (6 bases). Germline loops: CDR1 SEHNR, CDR2 FQNEAQ (reference sequence). CDR3 length equals 17 residues. Trimming stripped 5 bases from V and 0 bases from J, with 16 bases between. The CDR3 nucleotides are TGTGCCAGCAGCCACCCGACAGGATGGACAACTAATGAAAAACTGTTTTTT. Translating gives CASSHPTGWTTNEKLFF.

The chain joins TRBV29-1 to TRBJ1-2, with D unresolved. V lost 3 bases to trimming and J lost 2 bases, with 10 bases between them. The CDR3 contains 13 residues. Germline CDR1 SQVTM, CDR2 ANQGSEA. This CDR3 is CSVEKATNYGYTF. Written as DNA, the CDR3 is TGCAGCGTTGAGAAGGCCACAAACTATGGCTACACCTTC.

Remarks on this clonotype: Its ends do not fully match the called genes, so a read error is possible. The rearrangement uses TRBV2 and TRBJ1-5; no clear D gene. This CDR3 contains 14 residues. The germline CDR1 and CDR2 sequences are SNHLY and FYNNEI. The DNA of the CDR3 is TGTACCAGCAGTGAAGCGGCAGATGAGCAGCCCCAGCATTTT. Protein: CTSSEAADEQPQHF. The complete variable domain, with remaining parts taken from reference TRBV2 and TRBJ1-5, reads EPEVTQTPSHQVTQMGQEVILRCVPISNHLYFYWYRQILGQKVEFLVSFYNNEISEKSEIFDDQFSVERPDGSNFTLKIRSTKLEDSAMYFCTSSEAADEQPQHFGDGTRLSIL.

This chain links TRBV6-2 or TRBV6-3 with TRBJ2-5; D not resolved. The J call may be faulty, since TRBJ2-7 better matches the DNA end. The CDR3 contains 12 residues. Germline values: CDR1 MNHEY, CDR2 SVGEGT. The CDR3 nucleotides read TGTGCCAGCAGAAGGGTTTCTGCCGAGCAGTACTTC. Its translation: CASRRVSAEQYF.